These T cell receptor beta chains were read from a single sample in a study of shared clonotypes between healthy human individuals. Libraries were prepared by immunoSEQ multiplex PCR; TCRdb keeps only in-frame clonotypes and omits some of them. The repertoire has about 2.3 million clones, 85% to 95% of them found once; the top ten carry 0.37%. The specimen was naive CD4+ T cells from PBMCs. Source of these receptors: a man aged 18 to 35 in good health. Some clones in this sample may be carry-over from other donors' samples. Both conserved end residues are part of each CDR3. A D gene is named only where the DNA matches it firmly. Rows may omit the clone size; those that give it use once, few, many or a size class.

size,J,D,V,CDR3,DNA
NA,TRBJ2-5,NA,TRBV2,CASSDLTDQETQYF,TGTGCCAGCAGCGATCTTACGGACCAAGAGACCCAGTACTTC
NA,TRBJ2-7,NA,TRBV11-3,CASSPRGGTYEQYF,TGTGCCAGCAGCCCCAGGGGAGGGACCTACGAGCAGTACTTC
NA,TRBJ2-7,TRBD2,TRBV6-5,CASSTSGRYEQYF,TGTGCCAGCAGCACTAGCGGGAGATACGAGCAGTACTTC
NA,TRBJ2-1,TRBD1,TRBV6-5,CASSPATGNNEQFF,TGTGCCAGCAGTCCCGCGACAGGGAATAATGAGCAGTTCTTC
NA,TRBJ2-1,TRBD2,TRBV14,CASSRGLAGTEEQFF,TGTGCCAGCAGCCGAGGACTAGCGGGAACGGAAGAGCAGTTCTTC
NA,TRBJ1-2,TRBD1,TRBV10-2,CASSDLPGQGDHRTGGYTF,TGCGCCAGCAGTGACCTCCCGGGACAGGGCGATCACCGCACGGGTGGCTACACCTTC
NA,TRBJ2-1,TRBD2,TRBV7-3,CASSLGTSGRVNEQFF,TGTGCCAGCAGCCTCGGGACTAGCGGGAGAGTCAATGAGCAGTTCTTC
NA,TRBJ2-7,TRBD1,TRBV9,CASSGQGQGSHQRYF,TGTGCCAGCAGCGGGCAGGGACAGGGGTCCCACCAACGGTACTTC
once,TRBJ2-5,NA,TRBV5-1,CASSLSPQETRYF,TGCGCCAGCAGCTTGTCGCCACAAGAGACCCGGTACTTC
NA,TRBJ2-3,TRBD2,TRBV7-3,CASSPRGGGEGDTQYF,TGTGCCAGCAGCCCTCGCGGGGGGGGCGAGGGAGATACGCAGTATTTT
once,TRBJ2-1,TRBD2,TRBV9,CASSVSEVAGGYNEQFF,TGTGCCAGCAGCGTATCTGAGGTAGCGGGAGGGTACAATGAGCAGTTCTTC
NA,TRBJ1-2,NA,TRBV28,CASSLVGEYGYTF,TGTGCCAGCAGTCTTGTAGGGGAGTATGGCTACACCTTC
NA,TRBJ2-1,NA,TRBV5-1,CASSVDGNSYNEQFF,TGCGCCAGCAGCGTCGACGGGAATTCCTACAATGAGCAGTTCTTC
NA,TRBJ2-3,NA,TRBV6-5,CASSRGAVDTQYF,TGTGCCAGCAGCCGAGGGGCGGTAGATACGCAGTATTTT
NA,TRBJ1-4,TRBD1,TRBV28,CASSPRGDRGRKANEKLFF,TGTGCCAGCAGTCCTCGTGGGGACAGGGGTAGGAAGGCTAATGAAAAACTGTTTTTT
NA,TRBJ2-1,TRBD1,TRBV9,CASSLSGTGGDEQFF,TGTGCCAGCAGCCTCTCCGGGACAGGGGGCGATGAGCAGTTCTTC
NA,TRBJ1-2,NA,TRBV5-1,CASSLDGLNYGYTF,TGCGCCAGCAGCTTGGACGGGCTCAACTATGGCTACACCTTC
NA,TRBJ2-6,NA,TRBV6-1,CASREAGSSGANVLTF,TGTGCCAGCAGAGAAGCGGGTTCCTCTGGGGCCAACGTCCTGACTTTC
NA,TRBJ2-3,TRBD2,TRBV5-4,CASRARGSGRAKEYF,TGTGCCAGCAGAGCGCGGGGCAGCGGGAGGGCCAAGGAGTATTTT
once,TRBJ2-1,TRBD2,TRBV7-3,CASSPVGTSGYNEQFF,TGTGCCAGCAGCCCCGTGGGGACTAGCGGTTACAATGAGCAGTTCTTC
NA,TRBJ2-1,TRBD2,TRBV5-1,CASTPTSGTYNEQFF,TGCGCCAGCACCCCGACTAGCGGGACCTACAATGAGCAGTTCTTC
NA,TRBJ2-4,NA,TRBV5-4,CASSTTVLSTKNIQYF,TGTGCCAGCAGCACTACAGTGCTATCTACCAAAAACATTCAGTACTTC
once,TRBJ2-6,NA,TRBV7-8,CASSLYGANVLTF,TGTGCCAGCAGCTTATACGGGGCCAACGTCCTGACTTTC